These T cell receptor beta chains were read from a single sample in a study of human T cells and chemical hapten exposure. TCRdb reprocessed the RACE reads with MiXCR, giving one entry per CDR3 protein. The sample yields around 340,000 distinct CDR3 sequences, approximately 6.3% seen once. The material sequenced was whole blood, taken in connection with sensitization to the hapten diphenylcyclopropenone (DPC). The receptors were sampled from a young woman with alopecia areata. Some clones in this sample may be carry-over from other donors' samples. CDR3s leave out the opening cysteine and the closing phenylalanine or tryptophan.

v_gene	j_gene	CDR3aa
TRBV20-1	TRBJ1-5	SATGGNQPQH
TRBV4-1	TRBJ2-7	ASSQVTGTHEQY
TRBV24-1	TRBJ2-3	ATSPTQGTDTQY
TRBV7-9	TRBJ2-3	ASSLGRERSTDTQY
TRBV6-1	TRBJ2-7	ASSEGHYEQY
TRBV3-1	TRBJ2-2	ASRASGSNTGELF
TRBV6-5	TRBJ1-1	ASYGKMNTEAF
TRBV20-1	TRBJ1-3	SARDPWGWTDSGNTIY
TRBV4-1	TRBJ1-1	ASSQADRINTEAF
TRBV7-9	TRBJ2-3	ASSFNALRDTQY
TRBV12-3/TRBV12-4	TRBJ1-2	ASSWETSYT
TRBV20-1	TRBJ2-3	SARRRGFSTDTQY
TRBV6-2/TRBV6-3	TRBJ2-5	ASRPGRFQETQY
TRBV10-3	TRBJ1-2	AIRGTVTLYGYT
TRBV25-1	TRBJ1-3	ASSGTGSSGNTIY
TRBV6-5	TRBJ1-2	ASSYSSSYGYT
TRBV7-9	TRBJ1-5	ASSQRGDSNQPQH
TRBV7-3	TRBJ1-1	ASSLGTGGFSEAF
TRBV7-2	TRBJ2-1	ASSAKQGPYNEQF
TRBV7-9	TRBJ2-3	ASGLGTGGADTQY
TRBV4-3	TRBJ2-2	ASSQVARFTGELF
TRBV12-5	TRBJ1-1	ASTPRGARDTEAF
TRBV20-1	TRBJ2-5	SARDLYGTGTQETQY
TRBV5-1	TRBJ2-5	ASSANLGETQY
TRBV28	TRBJ2-4	ASRSPGGWAKNIQY
TRBV20-1	TRBJ2-7	SARDPTLRGEQY
TRBV6-1	TRBJ2-6	ASSEGDSGANVLT
TRBV20-1	TRBJ2-7	SAQRGTYEQY
TRBV7-3	TRBJ2-6	ASSGDRAGANVLT
TRBV7-2	TRBJ2-5	ASSLGPGETQY
TRBV12-3/TRBV12-4	TRBJ1-6	ASSRDRFNSPLH
TRBV6-5	TRBJ2-3	ASSYIQDTDTQY
TRBV7-9	TRBJ1-1	ASRGDILGASTEAF
TRBV27	TRBJ1-1	ASGDSLQGPEAF
TRBV6-2/TRBV6-3	TRBJ2-1	ASSLARQGTSNNEQF
TRBV5-1	TRBJ2-6	ASSKEVRGLSGANVLT
TRBV4-1	TRBJ1-6	ASSQLLSPLH
TRBV19	TRBJ2-7	ASSNQGFSSYEQY
TRBV7-7	TRBJ2-7	ASSLGAGDEQY
TRBV29-1	TRBJ1-3	SVVGSATGNTIY